Following are 10 T cell receptor beta chains from one sample sequenced in a study of CD8 T cells in ankylosing spondylitis. Study conclusions and caveats: Made up of about eight highly homologous variants, a TCR beta motif appeared characteristic of ankylosing spondylitis blood.

These TCRs are of unknown antigen specificity. TCRdb re-called the 5' RACE reads through MiXCR, storing one row per CDR3 protein. The sample lists 400,000 to 450,000 distinct CDR3 sequences, roughly 17% seen once, with approximately 0.97% in the top ten. What was sequenced was blood, either unsorted or a sorted T cell fraction (not recorded which). The origin of the receptors is a male donor with ankylosing spondylitis.

The chain is built from TRBV5-1 and TRBJ2-1; D remains ambiguous. Trimming removed 0 bases from V and 2 bases from J, with 12 bases in between. Germline CDR1 reads SGHRS; CDR2 reads YFSETQ. CDR3 length equals 16 residues. This CDR3 reads CASSLGASSPYNEQFF. Written as DNA, the CDR3 is TGCGCCAGCAGCTTGGGGGCCAGCAGCCCCTACAATGAGCAGTTCTTC.

The V and J genes are TRBV2 and TRBJ1-1, with no clear D. Trimming shortened V by 2 bases and J by 0 bases, and 7 bases separated the two germline ends. The germline gives CDR1 SNHLY, CDR2 FYNNEI. The CDR3 is made up of 14 amino acids. The CDR3 DNA reads TGTGCCAGCAGTGAACAGTTCATGAACACTGAAGCTTTCTTT. Protein product: CASSEQFMNTEAFF.

The rearrangement uses TRBV7-9 and TRBJ2-1; D gene ambiguous. Germline V gene lookup returns CDR1 SEHNR and CDR2 FQNEAQ (reference sequence). Trimming cost V 7 bases and J 1 base, with 8 bases left between them. The CDR3 runs to 13 residues. DNA of the CDR3: TGTGCCAGCATCAGACTTTCCTACAATGAGCAGTTCTTC. Its protein is CASIRLSYNEQFF. Full variable domain (outside the CDR3, taken from reference TRBV7-9 and TRBJ2-1): DTGVSQNPRHKITKRGQNVTFRCDPISEHNRLYWYRQTLGQGPEFLTYFQNEAQLEKSRLLSDRFSAERPKGSFSTLEIQRTEQGDSAMYLCASIRLSYNEQFFGPGTRLTVL.

This clonotype was recorded a few times. The gene calls are TRBV9 and TRBJ2-1; weak D call: TRBD1 (6 bases). CDR1 is SGDLS, CDR2 YYNGEE, per germline. There are 15 residues in the CDR3. Deletions cut 0 bases from V and 1 base from J, with 8 bases between. The CDR3 loop reads CASSVVGQSYNEQFF. CDR3 in DNA: TGTGCCAGCAGCGTAGTTGGACAGTCCTACAATGAGCAGTTCTTC.

The chain couples TRBV24-1 to TRBJ2-7; D is unresolved. V lost 0 bases to trimming and J lost 12 bases, with 11 bases between them. Germline V gene sequence: CDR1 KGHDR, CDR2 SFDVKD. The CDR3 is 12 residues long. CDR3 in DNA: TGTGCCACCAGTGATTTGGACATCCCGGCGTACTTC. As protein: CATSDLDIPAYF.

This clonotype was picked up a small number of times. V and J are TRBV27 and TRBJ1-1, with 8 bases lining up with TRBD1. The CDR3 is made up of 16 amino acids. V was clipped by 8 bases and J by 0 bases; unmatched bases: 11. CDR1 is MNHEY, CDR2 SMNVEV, per germline (reference sequence). The CDR3 loop reads CASFGTGGGMNTEAFF. CDR3 nucleotide sequence: TGTGCCAGCTTCGGTACAGGGGGTGGGATGAACACTGAAGCTTTCTTT.

This clonotype has more than one count but fewer than ten. The genes are TRBV5-5 and TRBJ2-3, with D tentatively TRBD1 or TRBD2 (5 bases each). V was pared by 3 bases and J by 1 base, with 18 bases between. This CDR3 contains 17 residues. Germline values: CDR1 SGHKS, CDR2 YYEKEE (reference sequence). The CDR3 nucleotides read TGTGCCAGCAGCTCGGGTGGGGGAGTATGGGGCACAGATACGCAGTATTTT. Amino acid sequence: CASSSGGGVWGTDTQYF.

The gene calls are TRBV7-2 and TRBJ1-2; 12 bases align to TRBD1. Germline loops: CDR1 SGHTA, CDR2 FQGNSA. J gave up 8 bases and V 1 base, and 5 bases lay outside the gene matches. This CDR3 is 15 amino acids long. CDR3: CASSLGPGTGGGYTF. The DNA of the CDR3 is TGTGCCAGCAGCTTAGGCCCCGGGACAGGGGGCGGCTACACCTTC.

The chain's CDR3 is CASIGTGAGNTIYF. CDR3 DNA: TGTGCCAGCATCGGGACAGGGGCTGGAAACACCATATATTTT. V usage is TRBV6-1 and J usage is TRBJ1-3; 10 nucleotides align to TRBD1. Trimming removed 7 bases from V and 2 bases from J; junction bases left unmatched: 2. The CDR3 extends over 14 amino acids. In germline, CDR1 is MNHNS, CDR2 SASEGT.

This clonotype appeared a few times. The V gene is TRBV15, the J gene TRBJ2-7; 9 bases match TRBD1. Trimming took 0 bases from V and 5 from J; bases not matched to a gene: 5. Per the germline V gene, CDR1 is LNHNV and CDR2 is YYDKDF (reference sequence). The CDR3 length is 15 residues. The CDR3 is CATSRELQGAHEQYF. The CDR3 coding sequence is TGTGCCACCAGCAGAGAGTTACAGGGGGCTCACGAGCAGTACTTC.